This TCR beta chain was identified in a study of technical replicates of blood from a few donors. The germline V and J ends were trimmed by 5 bases and 2 bases, with 5 bases remaining between them. The CDR3 sequence is 12 residues long. Germline V gene lookup returns CDR1 SGHVS and CDR2 FNYEAQ. Generated by immunoSEQ multiplex PCR, the TCRdb table keeps only in-frame clones and is missing some. The table shows about 94,000 clones, with 90% to 97% occurring only once. V gene TRBV7-6 combines with J gene TRBJ2-3, with D unclear. Sequences were obtained from T cells isolated from PBMCs. This receptor was identified in a human donor in good health. The CDR3 region is CASSPYTDTQYF. The CDR3 DNA follows: TGTGCCAGCAGCCCTTACACAGATACGCAGTATTTT. Combining the CDR3 with reference TRBV7-6 and TRBJ2-3 gives the whole variable domain GAGVSQSPRYKVTKRGQDVALRCDPISGHVSLYWYRQALGQGPEFLTYFNYEAQQDKSGLPNDRFSAERPEGSISTLTIQRTEQRDSAMYRCASSPYTDTQYFGPGTRLTVL.